This T cell receptor beta chain was obtained from a study of T cell changes during pregnancy in multiple sclerosis. This table comes from immunoSEQ multiplex PCR, and its TCRdb copy is limited to in-frame clones, with some not included. The repertoire holds tens of thousands of clones, with 85% to 90% as singletons. The CDR3 extends over 18 amino acids. CDR1 is SGHRS and CDR2 is YFSETQ in the germline V gene. The V gene end was trimmed by 3 bases and the J gene end by 8 bases; junction bases not matched to a gene: 21. The source is a female donor in good health, enrolled as a control in a pregnancy study. The rearrangement joins TRBV5-1 to TRBJ2-3, with TRBD1 matching over 7 bases. The input for sequencing was CD4+ T cells from peripheral blood mononuclear cells, taken in the first trimester of pregnancy. CDR3: CASSSLIPSMVRQGTQYF. The CDR3 DNA sequence: TGCGCCAGCAGCTCCCTAATCCCGTCGATGGTTCGACAGGGTACGCAGTATTTT.